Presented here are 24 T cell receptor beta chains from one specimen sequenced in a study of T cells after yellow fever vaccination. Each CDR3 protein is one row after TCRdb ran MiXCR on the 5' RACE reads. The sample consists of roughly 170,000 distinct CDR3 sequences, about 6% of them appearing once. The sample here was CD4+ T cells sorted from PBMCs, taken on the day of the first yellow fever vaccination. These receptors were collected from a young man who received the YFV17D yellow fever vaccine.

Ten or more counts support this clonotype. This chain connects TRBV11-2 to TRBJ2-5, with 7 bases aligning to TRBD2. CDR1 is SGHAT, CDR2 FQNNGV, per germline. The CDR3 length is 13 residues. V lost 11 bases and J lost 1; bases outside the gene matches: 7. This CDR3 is CAGSSGAQETQYF. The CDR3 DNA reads TGTGCCGGGTCAAGCGGGGCCCAAGAGACCCAGTACTTC.

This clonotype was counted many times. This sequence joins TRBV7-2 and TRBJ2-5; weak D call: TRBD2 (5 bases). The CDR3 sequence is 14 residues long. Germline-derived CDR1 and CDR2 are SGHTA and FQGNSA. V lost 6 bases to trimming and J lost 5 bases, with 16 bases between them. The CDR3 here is CASSELGRSETQYF. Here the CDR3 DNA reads TGTGCCAGCAGTGAACTAGGGAGATCGGAGACCCAGTACTTC.

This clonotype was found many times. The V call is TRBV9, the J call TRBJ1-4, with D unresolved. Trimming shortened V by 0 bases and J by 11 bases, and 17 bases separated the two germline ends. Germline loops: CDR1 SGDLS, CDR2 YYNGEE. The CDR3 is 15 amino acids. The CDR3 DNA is TGTGCCAGCAGCGTAGGCTTCGGTCAACGCGAGAAACTGTTTTTT. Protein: CASSVGFGQREKLFF.

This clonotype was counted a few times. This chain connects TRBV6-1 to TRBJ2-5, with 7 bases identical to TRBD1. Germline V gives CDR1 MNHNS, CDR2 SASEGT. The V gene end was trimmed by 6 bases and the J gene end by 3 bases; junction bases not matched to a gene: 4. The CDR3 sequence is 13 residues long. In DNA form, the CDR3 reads TGTGCCAGCAGAAGGGGGCTTGAAGAGACCCAGTACTTC. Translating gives CASRRGLEETQYF.

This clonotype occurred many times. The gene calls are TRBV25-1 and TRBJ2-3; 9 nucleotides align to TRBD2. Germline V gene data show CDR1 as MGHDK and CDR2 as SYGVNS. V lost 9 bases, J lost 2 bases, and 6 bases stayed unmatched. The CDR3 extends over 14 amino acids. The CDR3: CARMTSGDTDTQYF. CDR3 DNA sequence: TGTGCCAGGATGACTAGCGGTGACACAGATACGCAGTATTTT.

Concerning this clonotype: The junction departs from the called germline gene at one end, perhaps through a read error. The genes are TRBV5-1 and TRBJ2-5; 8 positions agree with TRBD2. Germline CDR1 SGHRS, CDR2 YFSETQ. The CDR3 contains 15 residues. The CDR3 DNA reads TGCGCCAGCAACGCATTAGCGGGACCGGAGGAGACCGAGTACTTC. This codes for CASNALAGPEETEYF.

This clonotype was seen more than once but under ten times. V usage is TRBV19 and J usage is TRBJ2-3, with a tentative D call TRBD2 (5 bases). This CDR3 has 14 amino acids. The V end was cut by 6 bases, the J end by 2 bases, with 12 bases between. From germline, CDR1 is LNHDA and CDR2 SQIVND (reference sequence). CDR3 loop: CASREVRHTDTQYF. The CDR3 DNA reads TGTGCCAGTAGGGAGGTCCGACACACAGATACGCAGTATTTT.

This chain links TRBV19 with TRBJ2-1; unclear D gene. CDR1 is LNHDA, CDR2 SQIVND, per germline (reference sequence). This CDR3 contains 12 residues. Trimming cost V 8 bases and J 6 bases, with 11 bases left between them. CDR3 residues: CASYFTGNEQFF. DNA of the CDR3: TGTGCCAGTTATTTCACCGGCAATGAGCAGTTCTTC.

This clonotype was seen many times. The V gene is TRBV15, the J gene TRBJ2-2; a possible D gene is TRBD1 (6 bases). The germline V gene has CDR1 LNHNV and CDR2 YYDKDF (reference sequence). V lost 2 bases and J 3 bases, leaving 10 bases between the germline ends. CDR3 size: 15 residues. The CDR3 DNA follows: TGTGCCACCAGCAGACCCACAGGGTACACCGGGGAGCTGTTTTTT. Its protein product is CATSRPTGYTGELFF.

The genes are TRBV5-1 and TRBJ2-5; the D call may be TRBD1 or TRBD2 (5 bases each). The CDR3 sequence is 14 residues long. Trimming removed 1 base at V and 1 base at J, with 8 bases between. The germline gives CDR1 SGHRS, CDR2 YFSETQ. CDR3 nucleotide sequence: TGCGCCAGCAGCTTGAGGGACGCCCAAGAGACCCAGTACTTC. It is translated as CASSLRDAQETQYF.

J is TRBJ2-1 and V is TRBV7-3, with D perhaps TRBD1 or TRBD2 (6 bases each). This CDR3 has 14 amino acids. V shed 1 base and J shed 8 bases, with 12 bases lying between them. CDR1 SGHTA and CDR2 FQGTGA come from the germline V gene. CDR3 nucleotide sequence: TGTGCCAGCAGCTTAAATGGGGGCGGGGATGAGCAGTTCTTC. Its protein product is CASSLNGGGDEQFF.

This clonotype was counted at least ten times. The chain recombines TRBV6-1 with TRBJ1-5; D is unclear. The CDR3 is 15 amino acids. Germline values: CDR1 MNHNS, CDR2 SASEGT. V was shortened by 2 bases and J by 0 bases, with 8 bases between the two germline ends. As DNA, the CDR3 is TGTGCCAGCAGTGAAAGGTTTTATAGCAATCAGCCCCAGCATTTT. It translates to CASSERFYSNQPQHF.

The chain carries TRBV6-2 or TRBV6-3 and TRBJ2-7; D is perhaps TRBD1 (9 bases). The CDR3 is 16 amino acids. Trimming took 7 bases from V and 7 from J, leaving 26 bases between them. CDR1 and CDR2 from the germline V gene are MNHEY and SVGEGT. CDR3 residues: CASTSGGTGGLLEQYV. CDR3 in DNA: TGTGCCAGCACCAGCGGGGGAACAGGGGGCCTTCTAGAGCAGTACGTC.

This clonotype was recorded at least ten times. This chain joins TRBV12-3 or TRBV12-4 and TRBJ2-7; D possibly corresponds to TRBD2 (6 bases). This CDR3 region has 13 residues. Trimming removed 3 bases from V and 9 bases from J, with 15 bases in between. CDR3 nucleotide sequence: TGTGCCAGCAGTTTCCGGACCGGGAGAGGGCAGTACTTC. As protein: CASSFRTGRGQYF.

The CDR3 DNA reads as TGTGCCAGCAGCTCCAAACTCCCTAATGAAAAACTGTTTTTT. Amino acid sequence: CASSSKLPNEKLFF. This chain links TRBV7-8 with TRBJ1-4; no clear D gene. V lost 4 bases and J lost 3, with 9 bases in between. This CDR3 contains 14 residues. Per the germline V gene, CDR1 is SGHVS and CDR2 is FQNEAQ.

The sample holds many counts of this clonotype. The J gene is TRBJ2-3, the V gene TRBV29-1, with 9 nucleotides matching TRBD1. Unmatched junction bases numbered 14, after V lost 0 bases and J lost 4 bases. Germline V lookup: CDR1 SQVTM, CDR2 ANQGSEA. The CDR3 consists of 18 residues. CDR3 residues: CSVEDPDRGLFWADTQYF. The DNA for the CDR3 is TGCAGCGTTGAAGATCCGGACAGGGGACTTTTCTGGGCAGATACGCAGTATTTT.

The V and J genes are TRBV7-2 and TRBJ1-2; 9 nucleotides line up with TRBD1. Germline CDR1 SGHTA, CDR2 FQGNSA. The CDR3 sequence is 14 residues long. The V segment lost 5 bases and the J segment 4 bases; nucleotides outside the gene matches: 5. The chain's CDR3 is CASSHSTGGYGYTF. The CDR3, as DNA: TGTGCCAGCAGCCACTCGACAGGGGGCTATGGCTACACCTTC.

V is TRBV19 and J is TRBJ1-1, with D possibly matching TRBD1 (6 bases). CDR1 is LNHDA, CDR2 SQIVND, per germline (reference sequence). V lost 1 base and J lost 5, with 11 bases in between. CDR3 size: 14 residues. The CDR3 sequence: CASSIVGARTEAFF. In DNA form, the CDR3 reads TGTGCCAGTAGTATAGTGGGGGCTCGGACTGAAGCTTTCTTT.

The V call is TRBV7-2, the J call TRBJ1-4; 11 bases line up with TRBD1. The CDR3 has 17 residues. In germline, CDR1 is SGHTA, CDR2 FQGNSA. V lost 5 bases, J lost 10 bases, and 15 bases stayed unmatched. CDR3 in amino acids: CASSRGRVRTGGGKLFF. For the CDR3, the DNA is TGTGCCAGCAGCCGAGGCCGAGTGAGGACAGGGGGCGGAAAACTGTTTTTT.

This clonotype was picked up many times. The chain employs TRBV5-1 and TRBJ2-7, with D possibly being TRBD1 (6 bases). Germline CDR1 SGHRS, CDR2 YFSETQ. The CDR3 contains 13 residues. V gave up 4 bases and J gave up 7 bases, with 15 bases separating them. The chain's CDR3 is CASSIDRSVEQYF. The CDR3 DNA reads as TGCGCCAGCAGCATCGACAGGTCCGTGGAGCAGTACTTC.

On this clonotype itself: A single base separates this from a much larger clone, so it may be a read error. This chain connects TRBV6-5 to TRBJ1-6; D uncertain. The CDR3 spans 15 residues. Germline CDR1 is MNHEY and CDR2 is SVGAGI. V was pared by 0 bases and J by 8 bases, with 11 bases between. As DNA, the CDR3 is TGTGCCAGCAGTTACTCGGACGAAAACTATTCACCCCTCCACTTT. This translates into CASSYSDENYSPLHF.

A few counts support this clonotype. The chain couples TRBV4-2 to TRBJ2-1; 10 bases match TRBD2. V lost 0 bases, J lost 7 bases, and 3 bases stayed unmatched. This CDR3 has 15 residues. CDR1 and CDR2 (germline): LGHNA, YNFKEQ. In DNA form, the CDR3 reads TGTGCCAGCAGCCAAGAGTCACTAGCGGGGAATGAGCAGTTCTTC. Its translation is CASSQESLAGNEQFF.

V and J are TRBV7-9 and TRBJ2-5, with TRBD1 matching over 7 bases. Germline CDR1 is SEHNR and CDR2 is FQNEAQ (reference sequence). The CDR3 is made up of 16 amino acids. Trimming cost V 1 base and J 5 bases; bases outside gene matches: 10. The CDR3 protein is CASSLVEDRSRETQYF. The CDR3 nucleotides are TGTGCCAGCAGCTTAGTTGAGGACAGGAGTCGGGAGACCCAGTACTTC. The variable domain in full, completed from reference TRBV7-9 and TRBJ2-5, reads DTGVSQNPRHKITKRGQNVTFRCDPISEHNRLYWYRQTLGQGPEFLTYFQNEAQLEKSRLLSDRFSAERPKGSFSTLEIQRTEQGDSAMYLCASSLVEDRSRETQYFGPGTRLLVL.

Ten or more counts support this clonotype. CDR3 protein: CASSYSRLNTEAFF. Written as DNA, the CDR3 is TGTGCCAGCAGTTACTCCCGGTTGAACACTGAAGCTTTCTTT. The chain links TRBV6-5 to TRBJ1-1, with no clear D. Trimming cost V 0 bases and J 0 bases, with 5 bases left between them. The V gene's germline CDR1 is MNHEY and CDR2 SVGAGI. The CDR3 runs 14 residues.